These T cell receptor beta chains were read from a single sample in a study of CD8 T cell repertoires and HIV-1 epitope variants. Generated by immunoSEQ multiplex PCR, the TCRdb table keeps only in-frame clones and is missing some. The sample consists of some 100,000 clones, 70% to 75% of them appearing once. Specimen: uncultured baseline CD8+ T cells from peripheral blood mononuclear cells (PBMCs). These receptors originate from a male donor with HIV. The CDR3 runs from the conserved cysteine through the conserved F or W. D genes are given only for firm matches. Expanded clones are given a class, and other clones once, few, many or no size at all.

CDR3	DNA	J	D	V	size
CASSPRRLENTGELFF	TGTGCCAGCTCGCCAAGAAGGCTGGAGAACACCGGGGAGCTGTTTTTT	TRBJ2-2	-	TRBV18	many
CASSQQGYEQYF	TGTGCCAGCAGTCAACAGGGCTACGAGCAGTACTTC	TRBJ2-7	-	TRBV28	-
CASSSLLEGANGNTIYF	TGTGCCAGCAGCTCCCTCTTGGAGGGGGCCAATGGAAACACCATATATTTT	TRBJ1-3	TRBD1	TRBV7-6	-
CASSDRDLGEKLFF	TGTGCCAGCAGTGACCGGGACCTTGGGGAAAAACTGTTTTTT	TRBJ1-4	-	TRBV6-1	-
CASSSRASNEKLFF	TGCGCCAGCAGCTCCAGGGCGTCTAATGAAAAACTGTTTTTT	TRBJ1-4	-	TRBV5-1	-
CSSTQREQYNEQFF	TGTTCGAGCACCCAGCGGGAGCAGTACAATGAGCAGTTCTTC	TRBJ2-1	TRBD2	TRBV28	-
CASSPTGTSEAFF	TGTGCCAGCTCACCAACGGGCACAAGTGAAGCTTTCTTT	TRBJ1-1	-	TRBV18	-
CASSLGGAGGNQPQHF	TGTGCCAGCAGCTTGGGTGGGGCAGGGGGCAATCAGCCCCAGCATTTT	TRBJ1-5	-	TRBV5-6	-
CASSAPDRDWNYGYTF	TGTGCCAGCAGCGCGCCCGACAGGGATTGGAACTATGGCTACACCTTC	TRBJ1-2	TRBD1	TRBV9	-
CAIMTGGIDGYTF	TGTGCCATCATGACAGGGGGCATCGATGGCTACACCTTC	TRBJ1-2	TRBD1	TRBV10-3	few
CASSSSGALSNEQFF	TGTGCCAGCTCCTCGAGCGGGGCCCTCTCCAATGAGCAGTTCTTC	TRBJ2-1	TRBD2	TRBV2	few
CASSVGWSMGGNTIYF	TGTGCCAGCAGCGTAGGCTGGTCCATGGGGGGAAACACCATATATTTT	TRBJ1-3	-	TRBV9	-
CAWSVGTRPNTEAFF	TGTGCCTGGAGTGTAGGTACCAGGCCGAACACTGAAGCTTTCTTT	TRBJ1-1	-	TRBV30	-
CASSSYGTGDQDTQYF	TGTGCCAGCAGCAGCTACGGGACAGGGGACCAGGATACGCAGTATTTT	TRBJ2-3	TRBD1	TRBV7-2	-
CASGLYNEQFF	TGTGCCAGTGGGCTTTACAATGAGCAGTTCTTC	TRBJ2-1	-	TRBV27	-
CAITGAGLGHNTEAFF	TGTGCCATCACAGGGGCAGGTCTTGGCCATAACACTGAAGCTTTCTTT	TRBJ1-1	-	TRBV10-3	-
CASSPLGTGDYNQPQHF	TGTGCCAGCTCACCACTAGGGACAGGGGACTACAATCAGCCCCAGCATTTT	TRBJ1-5	TRBD1	TRBV18	-
CASSVGSNTEAFF	TGTGCCAGCAGCGTAGGTTCAAACACTGAAGCTTTCTTT	TRBJ1-1	-	TRBV9	-
CASSVEGRDTQYF	TGTGCCAGCAGCGTAGAGGGAAGAGATACGCAGTATTTT	TRBJ2-3	-	TRBV9	-
CAKSRDRGTGELFF	TGCGCCAAAAGCCGGGACAGGGGGACCGGGGAGCTGTTTTTT	TRBJ2-2	TRBD1	TRBV23-1	-
CASRSSEGAKEKLFF	TGTGCCAGCAGGAGTAGTGAGGGGGCGAAGGAAAAACTGTTTTTT	TRBJ1-4	TRBD1	TRBV6-6	few
CASSITGGQGPQHF	TGTGCCAGCAGTATTACAGGGGGCCAGGGTCCCCAGCATTTT	TRBJ1-5	TRBD1	TRBV6-1	-
CASSVTVAGNTIYF	TGTGCCAGCAGCGTAACGGTTGCCGGAAACACCATATATTTT	TRBJ1-3	-	TRBV9	-
CASSLDGQGRDIQYF	TGTGCCAGCAGCTTAGATGGGCAGGGTCGGGACATTCAGTACTTC	TRBJ2-4	-	TRBV7-2	few
CASSLSASTETQYF	TGTGCCAGCAGCTTATCGGCGTCGACAGAGACCCAGTACTTC	TRBJ2-5	-	TRBV11-3	-
CASSSGAGGTWNEQFF	TGTGCCAGCAGTTCAGGAGCGGGAGGTACTTGGAATGAGCAGTTCTTC	TRBJ2-1	TRBD2	TRBV28	medium-sized
CASSLQGGHGDTQYF	TGTGCCAGCAGCTTACAGGGAGGGCATGGGGATACGCAGTATTTT	TRBJ2-3	TRBD2	TRBV7-6	-
CARRLAGNNEQFF	TGTGCCAGACGACTAGCGGGGAACAATGAGCAGTTCTTC	TRBJ2-1	TRBD2	TRBV2	-
CASSGTVTGNTIYF	TGTGCCAGCAGCGGGACGGTAACTGGAAACACCATATATTTT	TRBJ1-3	-	TRBV7-9	-
CASSPRIDAQFF	TGTGCCAGTAGTCCGCGGATAGATGCGCAGTTCTTC	TRBJ2-1	-	TRBV19	-
CASSGPLNTGELFF	TGTGCCAGCAGTGGTCCGTTGAACACCGGGGAGCTGTTTTTT	TRBJ2-2	-	TRBV25-1	-
CASSEGDTEAFF	TGCGCCAGCAGTGAAGGGGACACTGAAGCTTTCTTT	TRBJ1-1	-	TRBV10-1	few
CASSRSPSGSMDEQFF	TGTGCCAGTAGCCGATCCCCGAGCGGGAGTATGGATGAGCAGTTCTTC	TRBJ2-1	TRBD2	TRBV19	once
CASSTRQGISYEQYF	TGTGCCAGTAGTACCCGACAGGGAATATCCTACGAGCAGTACTTC	TRBJ2-7	TRBD1	TRBV19	-
CASSIDLRRGFQETQYF	TGTGCCAGTAGTATAGATCTAAGAAGAGGGTTTCAAGAGACCCAGTACTTC	TRBJ2-5	-	TRBV19	once
CASSSSGYQETQYF	TGTGCCAGCAGCTCGAGCGGGTACCAAGAGACCCAGTACTTC	TRBJ2-5	-	TRBV5-4	once
CASSSTGTGSYEQYF	TGTGCCAGCAGCTCGACCGGGACTGGCTCCTACGAGCAGTACTTC	TRBJ2-7	-	TRBV7-9	few
CASSRTESGHEQYF	TGTGCCAGCAGTAGGACCGAGTCTGGCCACGAGCAGTACTTC	TRBJ2-7	-	TRBV5-4	-